This T cell receptor (beta chain) was obtained from a study of blood T cell repertoires in COVID-19. This CDR3 contains 12 residues. The V gene lost 8 bases and the J gene lost 1 base, with 8 bases spanning the gap. The germline V gene encodes CDR1 ENHRY and CDR2 SYGVKD. In the source study's methods: Estimates of nucleated cell counts were drawn from the amplification of reference gene primers. Clones were read by immunoSEQ multiplex PCR, and TCRdb kept only the in-frame ones, dropping some. D and trimming were read from the DNA, whereas the V and J calls and clone size are those reported in that table. The sample lists 120,000 to 150,000 clones, more than 75% occurring once. This clone appeared a single time.

The specimen was peripheral blood. The chain recombines TRBV10-3 with TRBJ1-1; no clear D. The TCR comes from a human donor with acute or convalescent COVID-19. The donor label of this sample is uncertain. CDR3 sequence: CAIGGQNTEAFF. The CDR3 DNA sequence: TGTGCCATCGGAGGTCAGAACACTGAAGCTTTCTTT.